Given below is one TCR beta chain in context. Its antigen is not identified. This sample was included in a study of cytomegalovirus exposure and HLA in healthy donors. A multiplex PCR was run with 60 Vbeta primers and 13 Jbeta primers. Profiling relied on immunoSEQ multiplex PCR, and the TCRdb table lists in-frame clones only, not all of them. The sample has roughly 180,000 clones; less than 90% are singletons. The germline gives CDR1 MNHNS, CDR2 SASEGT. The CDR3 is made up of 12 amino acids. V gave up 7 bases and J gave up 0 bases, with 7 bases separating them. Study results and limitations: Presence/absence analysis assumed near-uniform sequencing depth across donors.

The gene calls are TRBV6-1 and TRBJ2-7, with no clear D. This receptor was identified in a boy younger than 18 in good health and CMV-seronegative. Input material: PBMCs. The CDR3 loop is CASTRSSYEQYF. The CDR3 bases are TGTGCCAGCACAAGGAGCTCCTACGAGCAGTACTTC.